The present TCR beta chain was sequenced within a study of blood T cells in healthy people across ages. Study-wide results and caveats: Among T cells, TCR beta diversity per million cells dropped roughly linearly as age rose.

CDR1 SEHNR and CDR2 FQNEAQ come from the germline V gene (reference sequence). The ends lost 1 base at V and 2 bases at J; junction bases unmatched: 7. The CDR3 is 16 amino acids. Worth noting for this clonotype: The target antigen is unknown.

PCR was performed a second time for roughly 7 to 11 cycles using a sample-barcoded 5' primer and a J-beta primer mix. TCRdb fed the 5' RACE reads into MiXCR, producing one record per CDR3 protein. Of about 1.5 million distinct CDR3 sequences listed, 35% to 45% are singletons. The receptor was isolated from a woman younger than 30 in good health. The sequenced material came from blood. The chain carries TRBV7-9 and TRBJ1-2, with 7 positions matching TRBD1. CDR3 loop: CASSLGERGHNYGYTF. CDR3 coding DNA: TGTGCCAGCAGCTTAGGGGAGAGGGGGCACAACTATGGCTACACCTTC.